The 31 T cell receptor beta chains in this list originate from one sample, sequenced in a study of T cell responses to AZD1222 COVID-19 vaccine. TCRdb's table, derived via immunoSEQ multiplex PCR, lists solely in-frame clones and lacks some. The sample has approximately 120,000 clones; 88% are singletons. Source: peripheral blood, taken on day 0 of AZD1222 vaccination. Every receptor here comes from an adult in good health.

The chain couples TRBV7-7 to TRBJ2-7; no reliable D call. This CDR3 is 15 amino acids long. V lost 5 bases and J lost 0, with 14 bases in between. Germline V lookup: CDR1 SSHAT, CDR2 FNYEAQ (reference sequence). CDR3 region: CASSLRAGSSYEQYF. CDR3 bases: TGTGCCAGCAGCCTTAGGGCCGGAAGCTCCTACGAGCAGTACTTC.

This clone was picked up one time. The chain uses TRBV28 and TRBJ2-5, with unresolved D. Germline CDR1 is MDHEN and CDR2 is SYDVKM. This CDR3 is 15 amino acids long. The V end was cut by 4 bases, the J end by 2 bases, with 14 bases between. The CDR3 loop is CASSSSTRAQETQYF. The CDR3, as DNA: TGTGCCAGCAGTTCCTCGACCCGGGCACAAGAGACCCAGTACTTC. Full variable domain (missing parts from reference TRBV28 and TRBJ2-5): DVKVTQSSRYLVKRTGEKVFLECVQDMDHENMFWYRQDPGLGLRLIYFSYDVKMKEKGDIPEGYSVSREKKERFSLILESASTNQTSMYLCASSSSTRAQETQYFGPGTRLLVL.

The chain employs TRBV4-2 and TRBJ2-1, with a possible D match to TRBD2 (6 bases). Trimming pared 4 bases from V and 0 bases from J, leaving 22 bases between. Germline CDR1 LGHNA, CDR2 YNFKEQ. This CDR3 has 19 residues. The DNA of the CDR3 is TGTGCCAGCAGCCCCCAGGGACTGACCTATTTGAGCTCCTACAATGAGCAGTTCTTC. It translates to CASSPQGLTYLSSYNEQFF.

The chain carries TRBV5-1 and TRBJ2-3; D perhaps matches TRBD2 (5 bases). The CDR3 spans 14 residues. Germline CDR1 reads SGHRS; CDR2 reads YFSETQ. V was pared by 5 bases and J by 2 bases, with 12 bases between. CDR3 in amino acids: CASRTQRNTDTQYF. The DNA of the CDR3 is TGCGCCAGCAGAACACAGCGGAACACAGATACGCAGTATTTT.

DNA for the CDR3: TGTGCCAGCAGCCAAGGAGGACAGCGTTCCTACGAGCAGTACTTC. Translating gives CASSQGGQRSYEQYF. The chain couples TRBV3-1 (or the pseudogene TRBV3-2) to TRBJ2-7; a weak D match, TRBD1 (6 bases). V was pared by 1 base and J by 1 base, with 11 bases between. This CDR3 contains 15 residues. Germline V lookup: CDR1 LGHDT, CDR2 YNNKEL (reference sequence).

The J gene is TRBJ1-5, the V gene TRBV19; D perhaps matches TRBD1 (6 bases). CDR1 and CDR2 (germline): LNHDA, SQIVND (reference sequence). V dropped 7 bases and J dropped 7 bases, with 17 bases sitting between them. The CDR3 is 14 amino acids. The DNA for the CDR3 is TGTGCCAGTACCATGGGGGGCGAAGGACAGCCCCAGCATTTT. This codes for CASTMGGEGQPQHF.

V usage is TRBV4-1 and J usage is TRBJ1-2, with TRBD1 identical over 10 bases. The junction had 6 bases not matched to a gene; V was cut back by 1 base and J by 4 bases. Germline loops: CDR1 MGHRA, CDR2 YSYEKL. This CDR3 region has 16 residues. The CDR3 bases are TGCGCCAGCAGCCAAGGGGACCGGGACAGGGGCTATGGCTACACCTTC. Translating it yields CASSQGDRDRGYGYTF.

The CDR3 DNA sequence: TGCGCCAGCAGCTACTCCGGGACAGCTCAGGGCTACACCTTC. Its translation is CASSYSGTAQGYTF. This chain links TRBV5-1 with TRBJ1-2; 7 positions match TRBD1. The CDR3 loop spans 14 amino acids. Germline V gene sequence: CDR1 SGHRS, CDR2 YFSETQ. V shed 3 bases, J shed 8 bases, and the junction held 10 bases outside the gene matches. Variable domain in full (rest from reference TRBV5-1 and TRBJ1-2): KAGVTQTPRYLIKTRGQQVTLSCSPISGHRSVSWYQQTPGQGLQFLFEYFSETQRNKGNFPGRFSGRQFSNSRSEMNVSTLELGDSALYLCASSYSGTAQGYTFGSGTRLTVV.

The chain is built from TRBV7-9 and TRBJ1-4; TRBD1 matches 10 bases. This CDR3 spans 15 amino acids. With 6 bases clipped from V and 6 bases from J, the junction kept 7 bases outside the gene matches. Germline loops: CDR1 SEHNR, CDR2 FQNEAQ (reference sequence). The CDR3 DNA is TGTGCCAGCAGTTCCCGACAGGGGGCTTATGAAAAACTGTTTTTT. This encodes CASSSRQGAYEKLFF.

A single count supports this clone. This chain uses TRBV19 with TRBJ2-3; D is possibly TRBD2 (5 bases). The germline V gene has CDR1 LNHDA and CDR2 SQIVND (reference sequence). This CDR3 has 14 residues. The germline V and J ends were trimmed by 0 bases and 7 bases, with 11 bases remaining between them. CDR3 residues: CASSIEAAVNTQYF. The DNA for the CDR3 is TGTGCCAGTAGTATAGAAGCGGCGGTGAATACGCAGTATTTT.

V gene TRBV6-1 combines with J gene TRBJ1-5; no clear D gene. Germline V gene data show CDR1 as MNHNS and CDR2 as SASEGT. V shed 3 bases and J shed 6 bases, with 6 bases lying between them. CDR3 length: 12 amino acids. DNA of the CDR3: TGTGCCAGCAGTGAGCTGGGTCAGCCCCAGCATTTT. This encodes CASSELGQPQHF.

V is TRBV29-1 and J is TRBJ1-1; D uncertain. The CDR3 extends over 12 amino acids. Between the trimmed V and J ends, which lost 8 bases and 1 base, there was a span of 11 bases. Germline CDR1 SQVTM, CDR2 ANQGSEA. CDR3 in amino acids: CSSGEGNTEAFF. CDR3 coding DNA: TGCAGCTCGGGTGAGGGGAACACTGAAGCTTTCTTT.

The rearrangement links TRBV27 to TRBJ1-5; D gene uncertain. This CDR3 spans 13 amino acids. Trimming stripped 4 bases from V and 6 bases from J, with 10 bases between. Germline-derived CDR1 and CDR2 are MNHEY and SMNVEV (reference sequence). CDR3 nucleotide sequence: TGTGCCAGCAGTTCGAAGGCCACTCAGCCCCAGCATTTT. Its translation is CASSSKATQPQHF.

The V call is TRBV4-3, the J call TRBJ2-3, with a tentative D call TRBD2 (6 bases). The CDR3 loop spans 16 amino acids. Germline V gene sequence: CDR1 LGHNA, CDR2 YSLEER. Trimming left V 3 bases short and J 3 bases short, with 16 bases between. The CDR3 region has the DNA TGCGCCAGCAGCCATCAAACTAGCCGGGTGACAGATACGCAGTATTTT. Protein product: CASSHQTSRVTDTQYF.

Concerning this clone itself: This sample includes further DNA sequences coding for the same CDR3. The chain is built from TRBV5-6 and TRBJ2-3; 13 bases map to TRBD2. Germline CDR1 SGHDT, CDR2 YYEEEE. V lost 2 bases to trimming and J lost 5 bases; unmatched junction nucleotides: 5. The CDR3 spans 16 residues. The CDR3 DNA is TGTGCCAGCAGCTTAGGACTAGCGGGAGTTGGAGATACGCAGTATTTT. The encoded protein is CASSLGLAGVGDTQYF.

Only one count was recorded for this clone. The CDR3 region is CASSVRGHGSTGELFF. The DNA for the CDR3 is TGTGCCAGCAGTGTACGGGGTCACGGGAGTACCGGGGAGCTGTTTTTT. The V and J genes are TRBV9 and TRBJ2-2; D may be TRBD2 (6 bases). Trimming pared 5 bases from V and 5 bases from J, leaving 19 bases between. CDR1 and CDR2 (germline): SGDLS, YYNGEE. This CDR3 contains 16 residues.

The rearrangement uses TRBV7-9 and TRBJ1-1; D is ambiguous. The CDR3 is made up of 13 amino acids. Trimming stripped 0 bases from V and 4 bases from J, with 6 bases between. Looked up from germline, CDR1 is SEHNR and CDR2 is FQNEAQ (reference sequence). The CDR3 coding sequence is TGTGCCAGCAGCTTAGCGGTGGGCACTGAAGCTTTCTTT. Translated, it gives CASSLAVGTEAFF.

The chain links TRBV6-5 to TRBJ1-3; 8 nucleotides align to TRBD1. The CDR3 consists of 15 residues. The ends lost 4 bases at V and 3 bases at J; junction bases unmatched: 5. The V gene's germline CDR1 is MNHEY and CDR2 SVGAGI. The CDR3 region has the DNA TGTGCCAGCAGTTTGGGACAGGCGGATGGAAACACCATATATTTT. It yields the protein CASSLGQADGNTIYF.

This chain uses TRBV7-9 with TRBJ2-7; TRBD2 is a possible D gene (5 bases). Per germline, CDR1 SEHNR and CDR2 FQNEAQ (reference sequence). This CDR3 spans 12 amino acids. Trimming removed 5 bases from V and 6 bases from J, with 11 bases in between. The CDR3, as DNA: TGTGCCAGCAGCCCAACTAGTCGCGAGCAGTACTTC. Encoded protein: CASSPTSREQYF.

The chain has TRBV6-5 and TRBJ2-3, with D possibly matching TRBD2 (6 bases). Trimming pared 5 bases from V and 2 bases from J, leaving 11 bases between. Germline V gene lookup returns CDR1 MNHEY and CDR2 SVGAGI. This CDR3 has 14 residues. The DNA of the CDR3 is TGTGCCAGCAGTCGGGCGGGGCCCACAGATACGCAGTATTTT. Translated: CASSRAGPTDTQYF.

The chain uses TRBV9 and TRBJ1-1; unclear D gene. Germline V gene lookup returns CDR1 SGDLS and CDR2 YYNGEE. There are 13 residues in the CDR3. Trimming cost V 3 bases and J 2 bases, with 8 bases left between them. In DNA form, the CDR3 reads TGTGCCAGCAGCGAGGATCATAACACTGAAGCTTTCTTT. Protein: CASSEDHNTEAFF. Complete variable domain (other parts from reference TRBV9 and TRBJ1-1): DSGVTQTPKHLITATGQRVTLRCSPRSGDLSVYWYQQSLDQGLQFLIQYYNGEERAKGNILERFSAQQFPDLHSELNLSSLELGDSALYFCASSEDHNTEAFFGQGTRLTVV.

This chain uses TRBV18 with TRBJ2-3, with 9 bases fitting TRBD1. V shed 3 bases and J 6 bases; nucleotides not matched to a gene: 7. Germline values: CDR1 KGHSH, CDR2 LQKENI. The CDR3 is made up of 15 amino acids. CDR3 in amino acids: CASSPRTGVIDTQYF. DNA of the CDR3: TGTGCCAGCTCACCGCGGACAGGGGTTATCGATACGCAGTATTTT.

This chain connects TRBV3-1 (or the pseudogene TRBV3-2) to TRBJ2-7, with 10 nucleotides matching TRBD1. The CDR3 is made up of 15 amino acids. Unmatched junction bases numbered 10, after V lost 5 bases and J lost 6 bases. Germline loops: CDR1 LGHDT, CDR2 YNNKEL (reference sequence). CDR3 bases: TGTGCCAGCAGCTATTACGGGACAGGGGATTCCGAGCAGTACTTC. Protein product: CASSYYGTGDSEQYF.

The chain links TRBV9 to TRBJ2-7; D is ambiguous. The V gene lost 0 bases and the J gene lost 6 bases, with 10 bases spanning the gap. Germline CDR1 SGDLS, CDR2 YYNGEE. CDR3 length: 13 amino acids. CDR3 in DNA: TGTGCCAGCAGCGTAGGCATTCTCTCCGAGCAGTACTTC. It encodes CASSVGILSEQYF.

The V call is TRBV6-5, the J call TRBJ2-3; D is uncertain. CDR1 is MNHEY and CDR2 is SVGAGI in the germline V gene. This CDR3 region has 13 residues. Between the trimmed V and J ends, which lost 6 bases and 5 bases, there was a span of 12 bases. CDR3 sequence: CASSLRYEDTQYF. DNA for the CDR3: TGTGCCAGCAGCCTCCGCTATGAAGATACGCAGTATTTT.

This rearrangement joins TRBV15 to TRBJ2-1; 16 bases are a match to TRBD2. J was trimmed by 8 bases and V by 2 bases; bases with no gene match: 6. The CDR3 covers 17 residues. The germline V gene has CDR1 LNHNV and CDR2 YYDKDF (reference sequence). CDR3 nucleotide sequence: TGTGCCACCAGCAGACCAACCGGGACTAGCGGGAGGGATGAGCAGTTCTTC. Protein: CATSRPTGTSGRDEQFF.

This clone appeared once. The CDR3 coding sequence is TGTGCCAGCAGTTTTCTGGATCAGCCCCAGCATTTT. Translating gives CASSFLDQPQHF. V gene TRBV28 combines with J gene TRBJ1-5; no clear D gene. Trimming pared 3 bases from V and 5 bases from J, leaving 5 bases between. Germline values: CDR1 MDHEN, CDR2 SYDVKM. The CDR3 loop spans 12 amino acids.

The chain uses TRBV6-5 and TRBJ1-5; a weak D match, TRBD1 (5 bases). The germline gives CDR1 MNHEY, CDR2 SVGAGI. V was shortened by 6 bases and J by 1 base, with 13 bases between the two germline ends. This CDR3 has 15 amino acids. This CDR3 is CASSPQGRSNQPQHF. DNA for the CDR3: TGTGCCAGCAGCCCCCAGGGAAGAAGCAATCAGCCCCAGCATTTT.

The chain recombines TRBV11-3 with TRBJ2-2, with D possibly TRBD2 on 5 matching bases. The length of the CDR3 is 14 residues. Germline CDR1 SGHNT, CDR2 YENEEA. Trimming left V 4 bases short and J 5 bases short, with 11 bases between. As DNA, the CDR3 is TGTGCCAGCAGCTCGGGGATTGGGACCGGGGAGCTGTTTTTT. Translating it yields CASSSGIGTGELFF.

The chain links TRBV19 to TRBJ1-4; 7 bases line up with TRBD1. J gave up 4 bases and V 8 bases, and 4 bases lay outside the gene matches. Germline V gene sequence: CDR1 LNHDA, CDR2 SQIVND (reference sequence). The CDR3 consists of 13 residues. The chain's CDR3 is CASGGTVNEKLFF. For the CDR3, the DNA is TGTGCCAGTGGAGGGACAGTTAATGAAAAACTGTTTTTT.

This sequence joins TRBV15 and TRBJ1-2, with no clear D. This CDR3 contains 13 residues. Trimming removed 0 bases from V and 4 bases from J, with 6 bases in between. CDR1 and CDR2 from the germline V gene are LNHNV and YYDKDF (reference sequence). CDR3 protein: CATSRDLGYGYTF. The CDR3, as DNA: TGTGCCACCAGCAGAGATCTAGGCTATGGCTACACCTTC.